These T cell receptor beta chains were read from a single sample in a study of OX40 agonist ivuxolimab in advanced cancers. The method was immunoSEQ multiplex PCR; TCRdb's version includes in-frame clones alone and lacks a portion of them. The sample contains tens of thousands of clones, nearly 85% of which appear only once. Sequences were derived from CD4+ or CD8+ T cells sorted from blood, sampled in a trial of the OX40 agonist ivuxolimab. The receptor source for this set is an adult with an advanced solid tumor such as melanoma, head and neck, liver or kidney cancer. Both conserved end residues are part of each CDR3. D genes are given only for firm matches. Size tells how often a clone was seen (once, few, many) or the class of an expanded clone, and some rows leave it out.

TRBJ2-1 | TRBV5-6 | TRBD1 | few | TGTGCCAGCAGCTTGGCCAGGGGGATCTCCTACAATGAGCAGTTCTTC | CASSLARGISYNEQFF
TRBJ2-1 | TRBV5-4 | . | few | TGTGCCAGCAGCTTGGCCCTTAGCTCCTACAATGAGCAGTTCTTC | CASSLALSSYNEQFF
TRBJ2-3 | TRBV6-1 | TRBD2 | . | TGTGCCAGCAGTGAACGCCTAGCGGGAGGGCCCACAGATACGCAGTATTTT | CASSERLAGGPTDTQYF
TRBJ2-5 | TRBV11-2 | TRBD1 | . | TGTGCCAGCAGCTTACAAGGACAGGGCCAAGGGGCCCAGTACTTC | CASSLQGQGQGAQYF
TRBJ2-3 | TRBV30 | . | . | TGTGCCTGGCGCCCCTGGGCAGGGCATGCAGATACGCAGTATTTT | CAWRPWAGHADTQYF
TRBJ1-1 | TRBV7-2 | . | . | TGTGCCAGCAGCTTTGGCAGGGCAAGGGGGAACACTGAAGCTTTCTTT | CASSFGRARGNTEAFF
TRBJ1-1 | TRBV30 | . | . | TGTGCCTGGAGGATACTCTCGACACAGAACGAAGCTTTCTTT | CAWRILSTQNEAFF
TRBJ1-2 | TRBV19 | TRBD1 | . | TGTGCCAGTATTCCCGGGACAGAGTCGATTTATGGCTACACCTTC | CASIPGTESIYGYTF
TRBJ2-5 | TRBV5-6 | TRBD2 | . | TGTGCCAGCAGCTTGCGGGGTGGTAGCGGGATGTTGGAGACCCAGTACTTC | CASSLRGGSGMLETQYF
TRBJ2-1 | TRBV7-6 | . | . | TGTGCCAGCAGCTTCCCAGAAAGAGAGCAGTTCTTC | CASSFPEREQFF
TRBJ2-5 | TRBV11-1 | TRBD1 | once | TGTGCCAGCAGCTTAGGGCAGGGGGTAAAAGAGACCCAGTACTTC | CASSLGQGVKETQYF
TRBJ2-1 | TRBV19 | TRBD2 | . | TGTGCCAGTAGTATGTTGGCGGGAGTATCTATGTTGGGCAATGAGCAGTTCTTC | CASSMLAGVSMLGNEQFF
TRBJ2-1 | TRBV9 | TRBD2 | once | TGTGCCAGCAGCGTGGGAGGGGTTGGGGGCAATGAGCAGTTCTTC | CASSVGGVGGNEQFF
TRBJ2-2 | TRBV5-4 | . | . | TGTGCCAGCAGTTCGGGACGGCTAACGAACACCGGGGAGCTGTTTTTT | CASSSGRLTNTGELFF
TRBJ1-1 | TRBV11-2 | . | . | TGTGCCAGCAGCTTAGCAGCGGGGAACACTGAAGCTTTCTTT | CASSLAAGNTEAFF
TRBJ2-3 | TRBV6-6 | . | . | TGTGCCAGCAGTGGCCTCTCCAATACGCAGTATTTT | CASSGLSNTQYF
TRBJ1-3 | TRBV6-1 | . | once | TGTGCCAGCAGTACTCAGCGCTCCTCTGGAAACACCATATATTTT | CASSTQRSSGNTIYF
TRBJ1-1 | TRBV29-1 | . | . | TGCAGCGTTGGGGACCTCACTGAAGCTTTCTTT | CSVGDLTEAFF
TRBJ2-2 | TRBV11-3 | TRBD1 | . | TGTGCCAGCAGCGTAGGGCGGCGACAGGGGATAAACACCGGGGAGCTGTTTTTT | CASSVGRRQGINTGELFF
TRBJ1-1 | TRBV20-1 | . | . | TGCAGTGCTGCAACGCTGCGAGCTTTCTTT | CSAATLRAFF
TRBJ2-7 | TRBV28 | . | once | TGTGCCAGCAGTCCCTCCCGGGAGCGCGAGCAGTACTTC | CASSPSREREQYF
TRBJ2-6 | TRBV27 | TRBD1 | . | TGTGCCAGCAGTCCCCTAAAACAGGGGGCTAGCTCCTCTGGGGCCAACGTCCTGACTTTC | CASSPLKQGASSSGANVLTF
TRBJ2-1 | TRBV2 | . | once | TGTGCCAGCCGGGGACTGACAAGCTCCTACAATGAGCAGTTCTTC | CASRGLTSSYNEQFF
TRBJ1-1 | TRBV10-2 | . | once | TGCGCCAGCAGTGGGTGGTCGGCGGCGAACACTGAAGCTTTCTTT | CASSGWSAANTEAFF
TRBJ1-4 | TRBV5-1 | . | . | TGCGCCAGCAGAAACTTTCAAAATGAAAAACTGTTTTTT | CASRNFQNEKLFF